This is a list of T cell receptor beta chains from one sample in a study of blood T cells in healthy people across ages. TCRdb reprocessed the 5' RACE reads via MiXCR and lists one record per CDR3 protein. Of roughly 1.7 million distinct CDR3 sequences in the sample, around 35% are singletons; the top ten hold about 11%. Sequenced sample: blood. Receptor source: a young woman in good health. The CDR3 runs from the conserved cysteine through the conserved F or W. The D gene is left open where the match is weak. Expanded clones are given a class, and other clones once, few, many or no size at all.

V gene	clone size	CDR3 length	J gene	D gene	CDR3 DNA	CDR3 protein
TRBV15	.	15	TRBJ2-5	.	TGTGCCACCAGCAGACTGGCTGGGCATCAAGAGACCCAGTACTTC	CATSRLAGHQETQYF
TRBV4-2	.	14	TRBJ2-4	.	TGTGCCAGCAGCCAAGACAGGGCCAAAAACATTCAGTACTTC	CASSQDRAKNIQYF
TRBV7-2	few	17	TRBJ2-7	TRBD2	TGTGCCAGCAGCAGAGTTCACGCCCCGGGGGGTTCCTACGAGCAGTACTTC	CASSRVHAPGGSYEQYF
TRBV2	.	13	TRBJ1-1	.	TGTGCCAGCAGCGGGGCCCTGAACACTGAAGCTTTCTTT	CASSGALNTEAFF
TRBV30	.	15	TRBJ1-4	.	TGTGCCTGGAGTACTTGGCAAGGAGTGTCGGAAAAACTGTTTTTT	CAWSTWQGVSEKLFF
TRBV7-2	many	16	TRBJ2-5	.	TGTGCCAGCAGCGTCCCTCCAGGTGCTTTGGTAGAGACCCAGTACTTC	CASSVPPGALVETQYF
TRBV18	few	14	TRBJ2-1	TRBD2	TGTGCCAGCTCACCGCTAGCGGATTACAATGAGCAGTTCTTC	CASSPLADYNEQFF
TRBV20-1	few	16	TRBJ2-5	.	TGCAGTGCTAGACCTCAGGGTCACAGCGGAAAAGAGACCCAGTACTTC	CSARPQGHSGKETQYF
TRBV9	.	14	TRBJ1-6	.	TGTGCCAGCAGCGTTGGGGTTACGGGTTCACCCCTCCACTTT	CASSVGVTGSPLHF
TRBV5-1	.	14	TRBJ1-1	.	TGCGCCAGCAGCCAGGACAGCCAGAACACTGAAGCTTTCTTT	CASSQDSQNTEAFF
TRBV7-9	.	16	TRBJ2-7	.	TGTGCCAGCAGCCCGGGGAGAGCGGACTTCTTCTACGAGCAGTACTTC	CASSPGRADFFYEQYF
TRBV20-1	few	16	TRBJ2-7	TRBD2	TGCAGTGCCTACGAGGCTAGCGGGAGGACCTCCTACGAGCAGTACTTC	CSAYEASGRTSYEQYF
TRBV27	.	13	TRBJ2-7	.	TGTGCCAGCAGTTTAGATAAGAGATACGAGCAGTACTTC	CASSLDKRYEQYF